The clone carrying this T cell receptor (beta chain) was counted only a few times. As yet, its antigen is unknown. An end of the junction does not agree with germline; a read error may underlie this. The data belong to a study of T cells after yellow fever vaccination. Study-level background: SMART-Seq v4 Ultra Low Input prepared the low-cell-number fractions. Findings and limits, study-wide: Researchers cautioned that FACS-sorted repertoires could harbor abundant clonotypes contaminating from the bulk population. Post-booster reappearance was seen for most primary-vaccination clones (roughly 96% CD4, around 88% CD8).

The study made its TCR cDNA through 5'RACE template switching. That step introduced a universal primer site along with UMIs. Each CDR3 protein is one row after TCRdb ran MiXCR on the 5' RACE reads. The sample gives 400,000 to 650,000 distinct CDR3 sequences, less than 25% of which show up once; about a sixth is in the top ten. CDR1 and CDR2 (germline): MNHEY, SMNVEV (reference sequence). The CDR3 is 12 amino acids. The chain carries TRBV27 and TRBJ2-1; 7 nucleotides line up with TRBD2. This TCR derives from a man in his late teens or twenties who received the YFV17D yellow fever vaccine. This specimen consisted of PBMCs, obtained about 20 days after the first yellow fever vaccination. DNA of the CDR3: TGTGCCAGCAGTTTACTTGGGGGGGGGAGGATCTTC. Residues: CASSLLGGGRIF.